This T cell receptor (beta chain) emerged from a study of T-cell reconstitution after alpha-beta-depleted transplantation in children (dated by TCRdb to 2016 to 2017). Background on the whole study: Using TCR repertoire profiling, the study quantitatively followed how T-cell immune reconstitution unfolded in children after TCRalphabeta/CD19-depleted allogeneic hematopoietic cell transplantation.

For CDR1 and CDR2, the germline V gene lists SGHRS and YFSETQ. From the cysteine up to the phenylalanine, the CDR3 has a length of 17 residues. CDR3 DNA is the only sequence kept; it has 51 bases, read in frame from the first base. At the junction V is shortened by 6 bases and J by 0 bases, with 16 bases in between. The library was generated by PCR. TCRdb shows the sequencer as Illumina HiSeq 2500. To normalize quantification of the TCRbeta repertoire, the TCR libraries were built with molecular barcoding that relied on unique molecular identifiers. TCRdb trimmed public reads at Q25 via fastp, called clones via MiXCR and kept in-frame beta chains. Each entry merges the rows of one CDR3 protein and shows their most common DNA and genes. The sample records 600,000 to 700,000 distinct CDR3 sequences, around 13% of which are singletons. About 0.77% of the sample is taken by the ten largest. Regarding this clonotype: No cognate antigen has been identified for it. This may be a read error, as it is one base from a much larger clone.

The study at large found these results: In some patients, high TCRbeta diversity at day 60 was attributed to recipient T cells and intrathymic progenitors that had survived conditioning. The apparently early recovery of alphabetaT-cell counts about two months after transplant reportedly depended on only several hundred rapidly expanded clones that came from non-depleted graft cells. Over the following months the frequencies of hyperexpanded clones went down, and after one year T-cell counts and TCRbeta diversity were mostly credited to newly produced T cells.

The treatment or condition label of this sample denotes: allogeneic hematopoietic cell transplantation with graft depleted of TCRalphabeta T cells and CD19 B cells. The children who served as transplant recipients had been given grafts of TCRalphabeta/CD19-depleted allogeneic hematopoietic cells. The clonotype originates from a girl aged 2 to 10 with congenital amegakaryocytic thrombocytopenia, due to receive a stem cell transplant. The sequenced sample was PBMCs, obtained before TCRalphabeta/CD19-depleted stem cell transplant. The chain was built from TRBV5-1 and TRBJ2-6; the D gene identity is not certain. CDR3 loop: CASKDTRRDSGANVLTF. The bases read TGCGCCAGCAAAGATACGCGACGTGACTCTGGGGCCAACGTCCTGACTTTC.